This TCR beta chain was found in a study of high-grade serous ovarian cancer treatment subgroups. Study observations and caveats: The analyses considered CDR3 and ignored CDR1 and CDR2. Higher neoantigen levels went with greater TCR clonal relatedness.

The table came from immunoSEQ multiplex PCR; TCRdb's copy has only in-frame clones and leaves some out. The profile shows over 2,500 clones, around 67% of them singletons. Note on this clone: Its antigen is not known.

CDR3 length: 9 amino acids. Germline lookup yields CDR1 GTSNPN and CDR2 SVGIG (reference sequence). V was pared by 8 bases and J by 10 bases, with 6 bases between. Tumor samples were obtained before definitive surgery or chemotherapy. The sequence came from a human donor with high-grade serous ovarian cancer. Sequencing used tumor tissue. The chain is built from TRBV30 and TRBJ1-6, with D unclear. The CDR3 DNA sequence: TGTGCCGCGTTCTCACCCCTCCACTTT. It codes for CAAFSPLHF. The variable domain in full, completed from reference TRBV30 and TRBJ1-6, reads SQTIHQWPATLVQPVGSPLSLECTVEGTSNPNLYWYRQAAGRGLQLLFYSVGIGQISSEVPQNLSASRPQDRQFILSSKKLLLSDSGFYLCAAFSPLHFGNGTRLTVT.